This record looks at one TCR beta chain sequence and its context. Its antigen is currently unknown. This specimen belongs to a study of T cell repertoires in cytomegalovirus infection. Study at large: CMV infection and matching HLA type were both indicated by public TCR beta signatures. Whole-study findings and limits: Dominating the ex vivo response were HLA-C-restricted CMV-specific TCR beta clonotypes. The cumulative frequency of public TCR beta families distinguished individuals who carried CMV together with the relevant HLA.

The V end lost 7 bases, the J end lost 4 bases, and 14 bases lay between the germline ends. This CDR3 comprises 14 residues. Per the germline V gene, CDR1 is MNHEY and CDR2 is SMNVEV (reference sequence). TCRdb re-analysed the reads in MiXCR, keeping a single row per CDR3 protein. Of about 530,000 distinct CDR3 sequences in the sample, approximately 26% were seen once. The source material was PBMCs. The rearrangement joins TRBV27 to TRBJ1-3; possibly TRBD1 for D (6 bases). This clonotype was sampled from a human donor in good health (CMV status not recorded). Some clones in this sample may be carry-over from other donors' samples. The DNA of the CDR3 is TGTGCCAGCAAGGGGGGACGATCCGGAAACACCATATATTTT. It specifies CASKGGRSGNTIYF.